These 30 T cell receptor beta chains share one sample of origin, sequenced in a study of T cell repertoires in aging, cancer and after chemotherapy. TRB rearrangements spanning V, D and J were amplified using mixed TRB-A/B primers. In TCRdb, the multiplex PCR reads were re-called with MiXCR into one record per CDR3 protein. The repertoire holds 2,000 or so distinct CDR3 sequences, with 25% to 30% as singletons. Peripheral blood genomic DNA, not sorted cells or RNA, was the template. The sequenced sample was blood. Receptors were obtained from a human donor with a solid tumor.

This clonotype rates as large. The CDR3 loop is CAWTPSRVRVEKLFF. DNA of the CDR3: TGTGCCTGGACCCCGTCCAGGGTGCGGGTTGAAAAACTGTTTTTT. The chain is built from TRBV30 and TRBJ1-4; the D gene is possibly TRBD1 (5 bases). This CDR3 is 15 amino acids long. Germline CDR1 GTSNPN, CDR2 SVGIG (reference sequence). Trimming took 4 bases from V and 7 from J, leaving 19 bases between them. The full variable domain, completed using reference TRBV30 and TRBJ1-4, is SQTIHQWPATLVQPVGSPLSLECTVEGTSNPNLYWYRQAAGRGLQLLFYSVGIGQISSEVPQNLSASRPQDRQFILSSKKLLLSDSGFYLCAWTPSRVRVEKLFFGSGTQLSVL.

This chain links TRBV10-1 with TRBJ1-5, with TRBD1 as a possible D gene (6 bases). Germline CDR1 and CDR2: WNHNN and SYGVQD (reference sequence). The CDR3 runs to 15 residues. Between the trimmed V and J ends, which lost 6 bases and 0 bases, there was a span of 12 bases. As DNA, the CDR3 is TGCGCCAGCAGACCGGGACACATTAGCAATCAGCCCCAGCATTTT. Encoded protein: CASRPGHISNQPQHF.

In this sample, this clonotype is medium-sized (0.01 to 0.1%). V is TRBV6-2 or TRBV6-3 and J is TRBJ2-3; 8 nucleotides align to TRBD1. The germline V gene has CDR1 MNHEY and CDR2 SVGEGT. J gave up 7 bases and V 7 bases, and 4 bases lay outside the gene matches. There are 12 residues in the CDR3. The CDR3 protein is CASKGQGYTQYF. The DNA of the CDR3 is TGTGCCAGCAAAGGACAGGGCTATACGCAGTATTTT.

The CDR3, as DNA: TGCAGTGCGGGACCAATGAACACTGAAGCTTTCTTT. Translating it yields CSAGPMNTEAFF. J is TRBJ1-1 and V is TRBV20-1, with D maybe TRBD1 (5 bases). This CDR3 spans 12 amino acids. V dropped 6 bases and J dropped 0 bases, with 8 bases sitting between them. Germline V CDR1 and CDR2: DFQATT, SNEGSKA (reference sequence).

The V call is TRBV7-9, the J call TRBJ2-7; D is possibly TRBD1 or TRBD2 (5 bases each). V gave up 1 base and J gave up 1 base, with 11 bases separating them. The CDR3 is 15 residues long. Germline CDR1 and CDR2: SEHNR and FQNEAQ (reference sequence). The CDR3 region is CASSLVGTGSYEQYF. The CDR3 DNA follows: TGTGCCAGCAGCTTAGTAGGGACGGGTTCCTACGAGCAGTACTTC.

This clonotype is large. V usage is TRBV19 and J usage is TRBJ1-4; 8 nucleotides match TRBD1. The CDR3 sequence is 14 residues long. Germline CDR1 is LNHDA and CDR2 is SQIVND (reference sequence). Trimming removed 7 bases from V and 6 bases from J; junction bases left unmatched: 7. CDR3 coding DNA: TGTGCCAGTACCATGACAGGGGTTCATGAAAAACTGTTTTTT. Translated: CASTMTGVHEKLFF.

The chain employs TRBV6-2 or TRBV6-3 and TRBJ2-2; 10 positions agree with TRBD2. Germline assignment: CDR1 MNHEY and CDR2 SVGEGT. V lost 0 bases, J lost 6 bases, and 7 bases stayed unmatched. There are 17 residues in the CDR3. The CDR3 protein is CASSYSSGGVYAGELFF. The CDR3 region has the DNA TGTGCCAGCAGTTACTCCAGCGGGGGGGTCTACGCCGGGGAGCTGTTTTTT.

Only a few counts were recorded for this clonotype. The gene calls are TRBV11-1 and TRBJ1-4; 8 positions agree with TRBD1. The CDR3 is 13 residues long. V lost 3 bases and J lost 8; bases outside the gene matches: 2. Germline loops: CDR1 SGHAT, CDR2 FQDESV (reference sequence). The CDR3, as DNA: TGTGCCAGCAGCTTGGACAGGGTAGAAAAACTGTTTTTT. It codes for CASSLDRVEKLFF.

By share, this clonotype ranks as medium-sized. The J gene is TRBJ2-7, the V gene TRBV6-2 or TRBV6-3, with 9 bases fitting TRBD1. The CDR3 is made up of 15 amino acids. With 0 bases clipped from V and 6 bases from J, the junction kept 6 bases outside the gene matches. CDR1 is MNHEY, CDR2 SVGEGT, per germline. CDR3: CASSYSWTGVREQYF. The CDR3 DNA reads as TGTGCCAGCAGTTACTCGTGGACAGGGGTCCGCGAGCAGTACTTC.

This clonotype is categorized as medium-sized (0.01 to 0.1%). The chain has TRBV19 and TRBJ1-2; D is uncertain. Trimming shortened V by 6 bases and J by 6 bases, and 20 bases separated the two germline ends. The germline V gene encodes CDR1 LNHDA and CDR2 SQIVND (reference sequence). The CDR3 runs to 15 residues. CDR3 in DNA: TGTGCCAGTAGAGTAGACGCCCCAACAAGCCATGGCTACACCTTC. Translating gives CASRVDAPTSHGYTF.

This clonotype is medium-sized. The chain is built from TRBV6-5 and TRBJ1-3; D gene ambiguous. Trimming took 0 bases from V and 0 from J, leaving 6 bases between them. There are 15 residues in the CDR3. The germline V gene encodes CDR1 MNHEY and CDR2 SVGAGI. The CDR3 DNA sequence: TGTGCCAGCAGTTACTCGGGCCTCTCTGGAAACACCATATATTTT. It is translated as CASSYSGLSGNTIYF.

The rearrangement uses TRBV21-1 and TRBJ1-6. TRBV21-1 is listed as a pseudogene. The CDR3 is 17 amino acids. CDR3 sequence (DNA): TGTGCCAGCAGCAAAGGATCCGGCTGGGATTGTAATTCACCCCTCCACTTT. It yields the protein CASSKGSGWDCNSPLHF.

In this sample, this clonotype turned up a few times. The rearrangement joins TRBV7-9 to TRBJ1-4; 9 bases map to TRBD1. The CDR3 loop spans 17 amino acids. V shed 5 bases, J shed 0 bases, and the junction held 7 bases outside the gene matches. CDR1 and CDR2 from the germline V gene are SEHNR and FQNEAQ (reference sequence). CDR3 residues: CASSQVGQGATNEKLFF. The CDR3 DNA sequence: TGTGCCAGCAGCCAAGTGGGACAGGGTGCAACTAATGAAAAACTGTTTTTT.

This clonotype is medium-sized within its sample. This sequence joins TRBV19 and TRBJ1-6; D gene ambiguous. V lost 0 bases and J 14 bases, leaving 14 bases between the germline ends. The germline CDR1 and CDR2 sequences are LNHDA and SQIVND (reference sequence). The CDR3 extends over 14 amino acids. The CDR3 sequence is CASSIEDRAGALHF. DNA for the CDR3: TGTGCCAGTAGTATAGAGGATCGGGCAGGCGCCCTCCACTTT.

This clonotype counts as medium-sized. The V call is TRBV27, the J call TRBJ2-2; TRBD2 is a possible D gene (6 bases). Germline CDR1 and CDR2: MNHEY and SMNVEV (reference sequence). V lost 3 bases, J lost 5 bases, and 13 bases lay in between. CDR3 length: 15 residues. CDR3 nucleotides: TGTGCCAGCAGTTTGGGGGGTGTCAGGACCGGGGAGCTGTTTTTT. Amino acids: CASSLGGVRTGELFF.

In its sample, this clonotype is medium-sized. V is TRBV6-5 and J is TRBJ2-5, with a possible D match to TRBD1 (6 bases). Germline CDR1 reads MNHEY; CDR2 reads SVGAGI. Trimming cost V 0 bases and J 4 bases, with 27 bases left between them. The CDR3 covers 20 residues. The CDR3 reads CASSYSILSIGTPERETQYF. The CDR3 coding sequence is TGTGCCAGCAGTTACTCGATTCTCTCGATAGGGACACCCGAGAGAGAGACCCAGTACTTC.

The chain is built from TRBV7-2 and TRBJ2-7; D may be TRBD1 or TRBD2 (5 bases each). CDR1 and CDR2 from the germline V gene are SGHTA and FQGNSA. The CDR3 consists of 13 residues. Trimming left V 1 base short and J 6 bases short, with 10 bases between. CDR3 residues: CASSLVTGREQYF. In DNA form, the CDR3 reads TGTGCCAGCAGCTTAGTTACGGGGCGCGAGCAGTACTTC.

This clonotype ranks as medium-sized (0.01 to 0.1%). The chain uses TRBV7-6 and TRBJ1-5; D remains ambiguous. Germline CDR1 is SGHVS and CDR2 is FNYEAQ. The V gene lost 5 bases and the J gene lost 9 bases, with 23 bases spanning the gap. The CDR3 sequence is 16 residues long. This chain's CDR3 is CASSPSPDASRWPQHF. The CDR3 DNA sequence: TGTGCCAGCAGCCCGTCCCCGGACGCCAGCCGGTGGCCCCAGCATTTT.

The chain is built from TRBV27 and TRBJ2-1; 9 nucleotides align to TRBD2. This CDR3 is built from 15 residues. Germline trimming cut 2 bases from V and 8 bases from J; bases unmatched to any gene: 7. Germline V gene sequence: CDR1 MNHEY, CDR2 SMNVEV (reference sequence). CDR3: CASSLRAGGPHEQFF. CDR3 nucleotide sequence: TGTGCCAGCAGTTTAAGGGCGGGGGGGCCACATGAGCAGTTCTTC.

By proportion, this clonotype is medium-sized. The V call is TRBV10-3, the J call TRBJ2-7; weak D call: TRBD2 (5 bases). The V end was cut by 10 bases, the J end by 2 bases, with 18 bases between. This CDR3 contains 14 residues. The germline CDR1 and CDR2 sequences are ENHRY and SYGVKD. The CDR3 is CATRLFSGPYEQYF. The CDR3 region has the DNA TGTGCCACTCGGTTGTTCAGCGGTCCCTACGAGCAGTACTTC.

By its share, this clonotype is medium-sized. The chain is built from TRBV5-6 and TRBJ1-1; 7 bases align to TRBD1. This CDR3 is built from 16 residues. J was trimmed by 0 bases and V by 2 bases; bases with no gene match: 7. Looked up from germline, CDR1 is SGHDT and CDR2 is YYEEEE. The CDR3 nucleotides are TGTGCCAGCAGCTTTAGGTGGGACAGACTGAACACTGAAGCTTTCTTT. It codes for CASSFRWDRLNTEAFF. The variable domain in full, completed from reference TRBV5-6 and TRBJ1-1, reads DAGVTQSPTHLIKTRGQQVTLRCSPKSGHDTVSWYQQALGQGPQFIFQYYEEEERQRGNFPDRFSGHQFPNYSSELNVNALLLGDSALYLCASSFRWDRLNTEAFFGQGTRLTVV.

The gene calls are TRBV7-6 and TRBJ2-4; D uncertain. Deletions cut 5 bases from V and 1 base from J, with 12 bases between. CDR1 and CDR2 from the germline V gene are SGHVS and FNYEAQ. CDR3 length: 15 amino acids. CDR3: CASSLGFLAKNIQYF. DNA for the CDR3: TGTGCCAGCAGCCTAGGGTTTTTGGCCAAAAACATTCAGTACTTC.

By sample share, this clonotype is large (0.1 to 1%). CDR3 in amino acids: CAWSVGGSVYGYTF. CDR3 sequence (DNA): TGTGCCTGGAGTGTCGGGGGTAGTGTCTATGGCTACACCTTC. The rearrangement uses TRBV30 and TRBJ1-2; tentatively, D is TRBD1 (5 bases). In germline, CDR1 is GTSNPN, CDR2 SVGIG (reference sequence). Trimming cost V 0 bases and J 4 bases, with 12 bases left between them. This CDR3 comprises 14 residues.

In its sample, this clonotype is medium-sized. CDR3 protein: CATSDFSQFGGYTF. The CDR3 DNA reads as TGTGCCACCAGTGATTTTTCTCAGTTTGGGGGCTACACCTTC. The gene calls are TRBV24-1 and TRBJ1-2; D is uncertain. With 1 base removed from V and 8 bases from J, the gap between germline ends came to 13 bases. This CDR3 comprises 14 residues. CDR1 is KGHDR, CDR2 SFDVKD, per germline.

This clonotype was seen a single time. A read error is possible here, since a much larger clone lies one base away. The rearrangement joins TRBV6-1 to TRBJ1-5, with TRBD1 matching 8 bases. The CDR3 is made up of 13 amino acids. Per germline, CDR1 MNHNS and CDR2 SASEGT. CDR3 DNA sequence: TGTGCCAGTTCCGGGACAGGCAATCAGCCCCATCATTTT. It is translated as CASSGTGNQPHHF.

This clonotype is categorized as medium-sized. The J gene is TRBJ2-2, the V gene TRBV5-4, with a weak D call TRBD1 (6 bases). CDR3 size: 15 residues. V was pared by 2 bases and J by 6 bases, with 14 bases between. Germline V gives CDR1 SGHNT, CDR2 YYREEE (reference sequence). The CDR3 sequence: CASSFQGQKSGELFF. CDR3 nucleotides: TGTGCCAGCAGCTTTCAGGGGCAAAAGTCCGGGGAGCTGTTTTTT. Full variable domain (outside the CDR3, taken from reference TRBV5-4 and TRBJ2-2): ETGVTQSPTHLIKTRGQQVTLRCSSQSGHNTVSWYQQALGQGPQFIFQYYREEENGRGNFPPRFSGLQFPNYSSELNVNALELDDSALYLCASSFQGQKSGELFFGEGSRLTVL.

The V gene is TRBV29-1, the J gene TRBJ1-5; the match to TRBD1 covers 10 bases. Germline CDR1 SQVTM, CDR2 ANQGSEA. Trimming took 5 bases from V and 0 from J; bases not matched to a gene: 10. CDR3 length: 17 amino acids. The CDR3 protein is CSVLPGQGYYSNQPQHF. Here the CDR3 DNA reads TGCAGCGTTCTTCCGGGACAGGGGTACTATAGCAATCAGCCCCAGCATTTT.

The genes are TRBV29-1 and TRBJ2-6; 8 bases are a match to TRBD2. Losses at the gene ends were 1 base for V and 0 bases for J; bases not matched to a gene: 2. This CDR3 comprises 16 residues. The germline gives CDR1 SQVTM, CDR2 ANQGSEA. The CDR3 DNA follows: TGCAGCGTTGAAGCCGGGGGGGGCTCTGGGGCCAACGTCCTGACTTTC. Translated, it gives CSVEAGGGSGANVLTF. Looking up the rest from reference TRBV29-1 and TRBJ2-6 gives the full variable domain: SAVISQKPSRDICQRGTSLTIQCQVDSQVTMMFWYRQQPGQSLTLIATANQGSEATYESGFVIDKFPISRPNLTFSTLTVSNMSPEDSSIYLCSVEAGGGSGANVLTFGAGSRLTVL.

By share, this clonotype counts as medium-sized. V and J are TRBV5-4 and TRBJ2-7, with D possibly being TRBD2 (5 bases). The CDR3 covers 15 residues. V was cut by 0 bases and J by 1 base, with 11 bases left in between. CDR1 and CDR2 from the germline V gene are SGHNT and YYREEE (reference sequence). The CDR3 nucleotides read TGTGCCAGCAGCTTGGTATCGGGGAAGTCCTACGAGCAGTACTTC. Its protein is CASSLVSGKSYEQYF.

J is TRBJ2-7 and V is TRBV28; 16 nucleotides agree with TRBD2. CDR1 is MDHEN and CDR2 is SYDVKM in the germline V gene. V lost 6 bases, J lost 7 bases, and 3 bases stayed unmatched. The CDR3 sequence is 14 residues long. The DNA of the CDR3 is TGTGCCAGCAGGGGGGGACTAGCGGGGGGGGAGCAGTACTTC. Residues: CASRGGLAGGEQYF.